The clone carrying this T cell receptor beta chain has a count of ten or more. No antigen is known for it. The sample comes from a study of regulatory T cells in long-lasting Graves disease. Study-wide context: Graves' patients, newly diagnosed, had taken antithyroid drugs under 3 months.

Indicated time point: newly diagnosed GD, antithyroid drugs for less than 3 months. RNA extracted from PBMCs served as the sequencing template. Study-wide points: Accuracy may have been reduced by the small sample size.

Combining iRepertoire HTBI primers with Arm-PCR of CDR3 regions, the authors built TCR beta libraries. TCRdb fed the multiplex PCR reads into MiXCR, producing one record per CDR3 protein. The sample has hundreds of thousands of distinct CDR3 sequences, 18% seen once. V lost 0 bases and J lost 3, with 14 bases in between. Germline lookup yields CDR1 DFQATT and CDR2 SNEGSKA (reference sequence). This CDR3 spans 15 amino acids. The source was peripheral blood mononuclear cells (PBMCs), collected at new diagnosis, from a patient treated with antithyroid drugs. The rearrangement joins TRBV20-1 to TRBJ1-1; no clear D. The clonotype originates from a female donor with Graves disease. The CDR3 nucleotides are TGCAGTGCTAGAGACCCGACAATCACCGACACTGAAGCTTTCTTT. Translating it yields CSARDPTITDTEAFF.